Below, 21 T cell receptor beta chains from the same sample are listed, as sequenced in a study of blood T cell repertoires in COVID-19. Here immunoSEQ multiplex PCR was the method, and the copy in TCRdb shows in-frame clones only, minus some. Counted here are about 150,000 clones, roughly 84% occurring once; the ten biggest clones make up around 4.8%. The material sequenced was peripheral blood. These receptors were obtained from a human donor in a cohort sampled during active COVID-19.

The CDR3 DNA sequence: TGTGCCAGCAGCAAGACAGGGTCCCATCAGCCCCAGCATTTT. Protein product: CASSKTGSHQPQHF. The V call is TRBV5-6, the J call TRBJ1-5; 7 bases align to TRBD1. The junction had 6 bases not matched to a gene; V was cut back by 4 bases and J by 5 bases. In germline, CDR1 is SGHDT, CDR2 YYEEEE. The CDR3 is made up of 14 amino acids.

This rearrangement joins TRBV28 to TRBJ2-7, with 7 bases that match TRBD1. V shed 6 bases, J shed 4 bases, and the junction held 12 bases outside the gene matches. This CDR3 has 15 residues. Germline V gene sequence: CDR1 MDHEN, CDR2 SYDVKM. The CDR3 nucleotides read TGTGCCAGCAGCGGCCCACCGACAGGGATTTACGAGCAGTACGTC. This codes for CASSGPPTGIYEQYV.

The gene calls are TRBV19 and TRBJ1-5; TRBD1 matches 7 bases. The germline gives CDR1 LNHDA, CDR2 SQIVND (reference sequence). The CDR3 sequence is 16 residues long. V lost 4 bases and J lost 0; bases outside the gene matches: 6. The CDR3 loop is CASSTGTAYSNQPQHF. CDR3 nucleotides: TGTGCCAGTAGTACCGGGACAGCTTATAGCAATCAGCCCCAGCATTTT.

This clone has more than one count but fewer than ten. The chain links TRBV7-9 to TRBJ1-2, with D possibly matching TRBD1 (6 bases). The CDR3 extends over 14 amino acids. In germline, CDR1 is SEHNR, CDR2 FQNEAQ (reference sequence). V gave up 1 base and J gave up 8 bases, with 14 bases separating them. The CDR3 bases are TGTGCCAGCAGCTTAGGGTTTGCAGGGGAAGGCTACACCTTC. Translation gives CASSLGFAGEGYTF.

The CDR3 nucleotides are TGTGCCAGCAGTTTAAAGGGGCCCTACGAGCAGTACTTC. Translated: CASSLKGPYEQYF. The chain recombines TRBV12-3 or TRBV12-4 with TRBJ2-7, with a weak D call TRBD1 (5 bases). V was shortened by 2 bases and J by 2 bases, with 7 bases between the two germline ends. This CDR3 region has 13 residues.

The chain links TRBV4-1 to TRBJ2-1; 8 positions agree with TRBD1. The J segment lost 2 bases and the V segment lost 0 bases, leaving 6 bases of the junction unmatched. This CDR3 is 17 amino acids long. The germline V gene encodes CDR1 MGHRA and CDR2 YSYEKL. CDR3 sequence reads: CASSQDPGQDPYNEQFF. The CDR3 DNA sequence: TGCGCCAGCAGCCAAGATCCGGGACAGGACCCCTACAATGAGCAGTTCTTC.

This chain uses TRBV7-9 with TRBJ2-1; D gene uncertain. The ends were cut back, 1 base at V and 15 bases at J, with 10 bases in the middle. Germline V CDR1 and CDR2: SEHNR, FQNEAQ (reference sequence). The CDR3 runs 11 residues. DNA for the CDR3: TGTGCCAGCAGCTTAGAGAGCTCGCGGTTCTTC. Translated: CASSLESSRFF. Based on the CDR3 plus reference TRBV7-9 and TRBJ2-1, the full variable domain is DTGVSQNPRHKITKRGQNVTFRCDPISEHNRLYWYRQTLGQGPEFLTYFQNEAQLEKSRLLSDRFSAERPKGSFSTLEIQRTEQGDSAMYLCASSLESSRFFGPGTRLTVL.

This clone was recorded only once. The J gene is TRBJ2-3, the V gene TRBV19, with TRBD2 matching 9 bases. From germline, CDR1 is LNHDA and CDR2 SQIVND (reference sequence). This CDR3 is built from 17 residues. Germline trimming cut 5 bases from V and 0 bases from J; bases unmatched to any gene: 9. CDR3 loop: CASSFGLASLSTDTQYF. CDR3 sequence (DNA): TGTGCCAGTAGTTTTGGACTAGCGAGCCTTAGCACAGATACGCAGTATTTT.

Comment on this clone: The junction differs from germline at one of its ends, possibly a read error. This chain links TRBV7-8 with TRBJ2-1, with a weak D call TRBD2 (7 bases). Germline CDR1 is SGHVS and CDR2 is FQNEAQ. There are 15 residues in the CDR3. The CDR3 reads CASTLGGRADGEQFF. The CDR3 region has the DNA TGTGCCAGCACCTTAGGGGGGAGGGCTGACGGTGAGCAGTTCTTC.

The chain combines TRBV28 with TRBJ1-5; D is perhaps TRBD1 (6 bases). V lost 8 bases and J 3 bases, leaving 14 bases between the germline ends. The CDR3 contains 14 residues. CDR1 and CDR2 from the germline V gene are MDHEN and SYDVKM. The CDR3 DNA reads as TGTGCCAGCCAGGGAGGGGGGCCCAATCAGCCCCAGCATTTT. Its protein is CASQGGGPNQPQHF.

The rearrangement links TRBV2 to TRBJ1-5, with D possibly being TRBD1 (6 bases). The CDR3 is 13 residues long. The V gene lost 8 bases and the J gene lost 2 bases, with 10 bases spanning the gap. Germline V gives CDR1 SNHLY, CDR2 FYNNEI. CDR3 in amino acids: CASGAGGNQPQHF. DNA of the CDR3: TGTGCCAGCGGGGCAGGGGGCAATCAGCCCCAGCATTTT.

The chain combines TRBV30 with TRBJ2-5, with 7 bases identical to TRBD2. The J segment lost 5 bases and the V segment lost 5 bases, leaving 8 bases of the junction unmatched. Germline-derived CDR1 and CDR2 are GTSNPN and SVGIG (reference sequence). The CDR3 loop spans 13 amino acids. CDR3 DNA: TGTGCCTGGGATAGGACGGGGGGTGAGACCCAGTACTTC. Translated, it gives CAWDRTGGETQYF.

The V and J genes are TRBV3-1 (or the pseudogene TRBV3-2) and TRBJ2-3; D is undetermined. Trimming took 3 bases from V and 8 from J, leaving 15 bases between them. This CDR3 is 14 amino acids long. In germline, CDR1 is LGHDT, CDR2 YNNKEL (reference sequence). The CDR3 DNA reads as TGTGCCAGCAGCCAGGGCCAGTTCTTCGTTACGCAGTATTTT. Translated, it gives CASSQGQFFVTQYF.

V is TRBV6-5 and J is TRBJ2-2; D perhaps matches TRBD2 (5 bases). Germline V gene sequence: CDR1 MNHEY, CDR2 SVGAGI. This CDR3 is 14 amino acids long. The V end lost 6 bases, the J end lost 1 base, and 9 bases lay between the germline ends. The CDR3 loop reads CASRNGVNTGELFF. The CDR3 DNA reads TGTGCCAGCAGGAACGGGGTGAACACCGGGGAGCTGTTTTTT.

DNA for the CDR3: TGTGCCTGGAGTCTGGGCCACTACAATGAGCAGTTCTTC. It specifies CAWSLGHYNEQFF. V usage is TRBV30 and J usage is TRBJ2-1; no clear D. Between the trimmed V and J ends, which lost 2 bases and 3 bases, there was a span of 8 bases. The CDR3 contains 13 residues. Germline V gene sequence: CDR1 GTSNPN, CDR2 SVGIG (reference sequence).

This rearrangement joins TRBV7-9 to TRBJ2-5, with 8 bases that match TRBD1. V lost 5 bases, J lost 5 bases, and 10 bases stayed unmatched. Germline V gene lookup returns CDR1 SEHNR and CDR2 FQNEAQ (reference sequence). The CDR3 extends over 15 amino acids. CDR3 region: CASSPLRTGRETQYF. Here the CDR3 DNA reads TGTGCCAGCAGCCCACTTCGGACAGGGAGGGAGACCCAGTACTTC.

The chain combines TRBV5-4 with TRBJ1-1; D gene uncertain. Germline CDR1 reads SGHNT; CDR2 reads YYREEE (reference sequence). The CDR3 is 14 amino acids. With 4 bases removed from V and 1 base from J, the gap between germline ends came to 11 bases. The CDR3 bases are TGTGCCAGCAGCCCACTCTATTCGAACACTGAAGCTTTCTTT. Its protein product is CASSPLYSNTEAFF.

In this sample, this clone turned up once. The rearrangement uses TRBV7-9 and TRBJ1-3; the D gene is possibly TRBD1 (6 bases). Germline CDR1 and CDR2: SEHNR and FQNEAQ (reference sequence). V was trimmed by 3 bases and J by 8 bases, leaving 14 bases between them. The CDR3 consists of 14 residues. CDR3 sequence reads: CASSLTSGADTIYF. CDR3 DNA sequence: TGTGCCAGCAGCTTGACGTCAGGGGCAGACACCATATATTTT.

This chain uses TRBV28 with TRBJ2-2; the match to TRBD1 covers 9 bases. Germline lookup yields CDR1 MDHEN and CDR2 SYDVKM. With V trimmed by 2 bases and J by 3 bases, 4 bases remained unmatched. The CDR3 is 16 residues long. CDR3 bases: TGTGCCAGCAGTTTAGGGGGACAGGGTGACACCGGGGAGCTGTTTTTT. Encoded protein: CASSLGGQGDTGELFF.

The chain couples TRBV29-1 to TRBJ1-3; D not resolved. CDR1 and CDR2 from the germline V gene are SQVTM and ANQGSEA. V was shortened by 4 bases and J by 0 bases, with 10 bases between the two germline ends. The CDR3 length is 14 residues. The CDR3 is CSVVGQTSGNTIYF. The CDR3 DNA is TGCAGCGTTGTTGGGCAGACCTCTGGAAACACCATATATTTT.

The CDR3 sequence is CASSVGTAVNTIYF. The CDR3 coding sequence is TGTGCCAGCAGCGTAGGGACAGCCGTAAACACCATATATTTT. The chain combines TRBV7-2 with TRBJ1-3; 7 bases are a match to TRBD1. CDR1 is SGHTA and CDR2 is FQGNSA in the germline V gene. Losses at the gene ends were 5 bases for V and 6 bases for J; bases not matched to a gene: 7. The CDR3 totals 14 residues.